This TCR beta chain derives from a study of beta chain features in type 1 diabetes. Study-wide findings and caveats: A moderate, significant TCRB CDR3 shortening appeared in type 1 diabetes across four CD4+ subsets.

On average, the one heparinised blood draw given by each donor was approximately 100 mL. With regard to this clone: The antigen is not known.

As every portion of the isolated RNA was reverse transcribed, the sequencing read expressed TCRB transcripts. Libraries were prepared by immunoSEQ multiplex PCR; TCRdb keeps only in-frame clonotypes and omits some of them. Among more than 300,000 clones listed, about a tenth were seen once. This CDR3 contains 17 residues. J lost 4 bases, V lost 5 bases, and 11 bases had no gene match. Germline V gene sequence: CDR1 SGHAT, CDR2 FQNNGV. The sequence was obtained from a man aged 25-45 years with type 1 diabetes. The specimen was central memory CD4+ T cells from blood. J is TRBJ2-5 and V is TRBV11-2, with 12 bases identical to TRBD2. The CDR3 bases are TGTGCCAGCAGCGGGGCTAGCGGGGGGGCAGCGCGAGAGACCCAGTACTTC. Its translation: CASSGASGGAARETQYF.